These 2 T cell receptor beta chains came from one sample sequenced in a study of blood T cell repertoires in COVID-19. Using immunoSEQ multiplex PCR, the repertoire was profiled, and TCRdb retains in-frame clones only, with some absent. The data contain roughly 220,000 clones, around nine tenths of them singletons. Sequenced: PBMCs or T cells enriched from blood (not recorded which). Every receptor here comes from a woman between 50 and 59 years old with acute COVID-19.

This clone was detected once. The CDR3: CASSAVPPGTSGTRADTQYF. CDR3 nucleotide sequence: TGTGCCAGCAGCGCCGTACCCCCCGGGACTAGCGGGACCCGGGCAGATACGCAGTATTTT. The rearrangement uses TRBV9 and TRBJ2-3; 13 bases fit TRBD2. Germline assignment: CDR1 SGDLS and CDR2 YYNGEE. Unmatched junction bases numbered 17, after V lost 3 bases and J lost 4 bases. This CDR3 is 20 amino acids long. Full variable domain (missing parts from reference TRBV9 and TRBJ2-3): DSGVTQTPKHLITATGQRVTLRCSPRSGDLSVYWYQQSLDQGLQFLIQYYNGEERAKGNILERFSAQQFPDLHSELNLSSLELGDSALYFCASSAVPPGTSGTRADTQYFGPGTRLTVL.

The DNA for the CDR3 is TGTGCCTGGAGTGCGGGAGCAGAGACCCAGTACTTC. Its protein product is CAWSAGAETQYF. J is TRBJ2-5 and V is TRBV30, with TRBD2 as a possible D gene (6 bases). Germline assignment: CDR1 GTSNPN and CDR2 SVGIG (reference sequence). The CDR3 runs to 12 residues. Trimming took 1 base from V and 4 from J, leaving 7 bases between them. Combining the CDR3 with reference TRBV30 and TRBJ2-5 gives the whole variable domain SQTIHQWPATLVQPVGSPLSLECTVEGTSNPNLYWYRQAAGRGLQLLFYSVGIGQISSEVPQNLSASRPQDRQFILSSKKLLLSDSGFYLCAWSAGAETQYFGPGTRLLVL.